This is a list of T cell receptor beta chains from one sample in a study of blood T cell repertoires in COVID-19. The protocol was immunoSEQ multiplex PCR, while the TCRdb copy is restricted to in-frame clones and leaves out a portion. This table holds around 250,000 clones, almost 85% found once. Sample: PBMCs or T cells enriched from blood (not recorded which). The receptors originated from a man aged 40-55 years who had recovered from COVID-19. The CDR3 runs from the conserved cysteine through the conserved F or W. The order of the fields is V gene, clone size, J gene, D gene, CDR3 protein, CDR3 DNA. D genes are given only for firm matches. Only part of the rows carry a size: once, few, many, or a class if the clone is expanded.

V gene: TRBV13
clone size: -
J gene: TRBJ2-7
D gene: -
CDR3 protein: CASSLVGGNSYEQYF
CDR3 DNA: TGTGCCAGCAGCTTAGTCGGCGGGAACTCCTACGAGCAGTACTTC

V gene: TRBV6-5
clone size: -
J gene: TRBJ2-7
D gene: -
CDR3 protein: CASSYSSLQGEQYF
CDR3 DNA: TGTGCCAGCAGTTACTCATCCCTCCAGGGAGAGCAGTACTTC

V gene: TRBV7-3
clone size: -
J gene: TRBJ1-5
D gene: -
CDR3 protein: CASSLEANQPQHF
CDR3 DNA: TGTGCCAGCAGCTTAGAGGCCAATCAGCCCCAGCATTTT

V gene: TRBV28
clone size: -
J gene: TRBJ1-3
D gene: -
CDR3 protein: CASSRSVNTIYF
CDR3 DNA: TGTGCCAGCAGCCGGTCTGTAAACACCATATATTTT

V gene: TRBV18
clone size: -
J gene: TRBJ2-3
D gene: -
CDR3 protein: CASSATTGTVTDTQYF
CDR3 DNA: TGTGCCAGCTCAGCGACAACCGGGACTGTTACAGATACGCAGTATTTT

V gene: TRBV4-3
clone size: -
J gene: TRBJ1-6
D gene: -
CDR3 protein: CASSQDLRQSNSPLHF
CDR3 DNA: TGCGCCAGCAGCCAAGATTTGCGACAGTCAAATTCACCCCTCCACTTT

V gene: TRBV11-3
clone size: -
J gene: TRBJ2-2
D gene: -
CDR3 protein: CASSRGVAGTGELFF
CDR3 DNA: TGTGCCAGCAGCCGCGGGGTAGCTGGGACCGGGGAGCTGTTTTTT

V gene: TRBV6-5
clone size: -
J gene: TRBJ1-5
D gene: -
CDR3 protein: CASNQGFNQPQHF
CDR3 DNA: TGTGCCAGTAACCAGGGGTTCAATCAGCCCCAGCATTTT

V gene: TRBV28
clone size: -
J gene: TRBJ2-3
D gene: TRBD2
CDR3 protein: CASSLLTSGGSEDTQYF
CDR3 DNA: TGTGCCAGCAGTTTATTGACTAGCGGGGGGTCTGAAGATACGCAGTATTTT

V gene: TRBV5-1
clone size: -
J gene: TRBJ1-1
D gene: -
CDR3 protein: CASRQQGNTEAFF
CDR3 DNA: TGCGCCAGCAGACAACAGGGGAACACTGAAGCTTTCTTT

V gene: TRBV2
clone size: -
J gene: TRBJ1-5
D gene: TRBD1
CDR3 protein: CASSDRGRSYQPQHF
CDR3 DNA: TGTGCCAGCAGCGACAGGGGGCGTTCCTATCAGCCCCAGCATTTT

V gene: TRBV28
clone size: -
J gene: TRBJ2-7
D gene: TRBD1
CDR3 protein: CASSPRGTGRYEQYF
CDR3 DNA: TGTGCCAGCAGCCCTCGGGGGACAGGGAGATACGAGCAGTACTTC

V gene: TRBV15
clone size: once
J gene: TRBJ2-3
D gene: -
CDR3 protein: CATSEQGLHSTDTQYF
CDR3 DNA: TGTGCCACCAGCGAACAGGGTTTGCACAGCACAGATACGCAGTATTTT

V gene: TRBV3-1/TRBV3-2
clone size: -
J gene: TRBJ1-6
D gene: TRBD1
CDR3 protein: CASSQDRDRVVRPLHF
CDR3 DNA: TGTGCCAGCAGCCAAGATCGGGACAGGGTAGTTAGACCCCTCCACTTT

V gene: TRBV20-1
clone size: -
J gene: TRBJ2-7
D gene: -
CDR3 protein: CSARLLYEQYF
CDR3 DNA: TGCAGTGCTAGACTATTATACGAGCAGTACTTC

V gene: TRBV9
clone size: few
J gene: TRBJ1-1
D gene: -
CDR3 protein: CASSQTGNSQAFF
CDR3 DNA: TGTGCCAGCAGCCAAACAGGGAATTCACAAGCTTTCTTT

V gene: TRBV7-8
clone size: -
J gene: TRBJ1-5
D gene: -
CDR3 protein: CASSLAGLQNQPQHF
CDR3 DNA: TGTGCCAGCAGCTTAGCGGGACTCCAGAATCAGCCCCAGCATTTT

V gene: TRBV29-1
clone size: -
J gene: TRBJ1-5
D gene: TRBD1
CDR3 protein: CSVTGEGNQPQHF
CDR3 DNA: TGCAGCGTTACAGGGGAAGGCAATCAGCCCCAGCATTTT

V gene: TRBV11-2
clone size: -
J gene: TRBJ2-2
D gene: -
CDR3 protein: CASSLGRASGELFF
CDR3 DNA: TGTGCCAGCAGCTTAGGCAGGGCAAGCGGGGAGCTGTTTTTT

V gene: TRBV6-5
clone size: -
J gene: TRBJ2-2
D gene: -
CDR3 protein: CASSSGARNTGELFF
CDR3 DNA: TGTGCCAGCAGTTCAGGGGCGAGAAACACCGGGGAGCTGTTTTTT

V gene: TRBV3-1/TRBV3-2
clone size: -
J gene: TRBJ2-6
D gene: -
CDR3 protein: CASSPPRGVLTF
CDR3 DNA: TGTGCCAGCAGCCCGCCCCGGGGCGTCCTGACTTTC

V gene: TRBV9
clone size: few
J gene: TRBJ1-5
D gene: -
CDR3 protein: CASSSGSGNQPQHF
CDR3 DNA: TGTGCCAGCAGCTCAGGTTCCGGCAATCAGCCCCAGCATTTT

V gene: TRBV5-1
clone size: -
J gene: TRBJ2-7
D gene: TRBD1
CDR3 protein: CASGTGGPAYEQYF
CDR3 DNA: TGCGCCAGCGGGACAGGGGGTCCAGCCTACGAGCAGTACTTC

V gene: TRBV4-2
clone size: -
J gene: TRBJ2-2
D gene: TRBD2
CDR3 protein: CASSLIAGVSTGELFF
CDR3 DNA: TGTGCCAGCAGCCTTATAGCGGGAGTTTCTACCGGGGAGCTGTTTTTT

V gene: TRBV4-2
clone size: -
J gene: TRBJ1-5
D gene: -
CDR3 protein: CASSQDLLNQPQHF
CDR3 DNA: TGTGCCAGCAGCCAAGACTTGTTAAATCAGCCCCAGCATTTT

V gene: TRBV3-1/TRBV3-2
clone size: once
J gene: TRBJ2-1
D gene: TRBD2
CDR3 protein: CASSQDFLAGSRVYNEQFF
CDR3 DNA: TGTGCCAGCAGCCAAGATTTTCTAGCGGGGAGCCGCGTCTACAATGAGCAGTTCTTC

V gene: TRBV2
clone size: -
J gene: TRBJ2-1
D gene: TRBD2
CDR3 protein: CASSELVSGAYEQFF
CDR3 DNA: TGTGCCAGCAGTGAATTGGTTAGCGGGGCCTATGAGCAGTTCTTC

V gene: TRBV14
clone size: -
J gene: TRBJ2-3
D gene: TRBD2
CDR3 protein: CASSPRGRAGDTQYF
CDR3 DNA: TGTGCCAGCAGCCCCCGGGGGAGGGCCGGGGATACGCAGTATTTT

V gene: TRBV6-5
clone size: -
J gene: TRBJ1-2
D gene: -
CDR3 protein: CASREAVYGYTF
CDR3 DNA: TGTGCCAGCAGGGAGGCCGTCTATGGCTACACCTTC

V gene: TRBV29-1
clone size: -
J gene: TRBJ2-7
D gene: -
CDR3 protein: CSGRGAYEQYF
CDR3 DNA: TGCAGCGGTCGGGGGGCATACGAGCAGTACTTC

V gene: TRBV5-1
clone size: -
J gene: TRBJ1-1
D gene: -
CDR3 protein: CASSETITGTEAFF
CDR3 DNA: TGCGCCAGCAGCGAGACAATAACGGGAACTGAAGCTTTCTTT

V gene: TRBV9
clone size: -
J gene: TRBJ2-2
D gene: TRBD1
CDR3 protein: CASSVWTGSGELFF
CDR3 DNA: TGTGCCAGCAGCGTATGGACAGGGTCCGGGGAGCTGTTTTTT

V gene: TRBV6-5
clone size: -
J gene: TRBJ2-7
D gene: TRBD1
CDR3 protein: CASGPGQGTYEQYF
CDR3 DNA: TGTGCCAGCGGACCGGGACAGGGGACCTACGAGCAGTACTTC

V gene: TRBV7-6
clone size: -
J gene: TRBJ2-3
D gene: -
CDR3 protein: CASSEGTGTSTDTQYF
CDR3 DNA: TGTGCCAGCAGCGAGGGAACAGGGACGAGCACAGATACGCAGTATTTT

V gene: TRBV19
clone size: -
J gene: TRBJ2-5
D gene: TRBD2
CDR3 protein: CASRQAGETQYF
CDR3 DNA: TGTGCCAGTCGGCAAGCGGGGGAGACCCAGTACTTC

V gene: TRBV1
clone size: -
J gene: TRBJ1-3
D gene: -
CDR3 protein: CTSSQESGIGNTIYF
CDR3 DNA: TGCACCAGCAGCCAAGAATCCGGGATAGGAAACACCATATATTTT

V gene: TRBV25-1
clone size: -
J gene: TRBJ2-2
D gene: -
CDR3 protein: CASSGRANTGELFF
CDR3 DNA: TGTGCCAGCAGTGGCAGGGCGAACACCGGGGAGCTGTTTTTT

V gene: TRBV7-3
clone size: -
J gene: TRBJ1-5
D gene: -
CDR3 protein: CASSLNTGSDSPQHF
CDR3 DNA: TGTGCCAGCAGCTTAAACACAGGGTCGGATTCGCCCCAGCATTTT

V gene: TRBV30
clone size: -
J gene: TRBJ2-7
D gene: TRBD2
CDR3 protein: CAWVAGGPDEQYF
CDR3 DNA: TGTGCCTGGGTAGCGGGAGGGCCAGACGAGCAGTACTTC

V gene: TRBV28
clone size: -
J gene: TRBJ2-7
D gene: TRBD2
CDR3 protein: CASSFSGRAGEQYF
CDR3 DNA: TGTGCCAGCAGTTTTAGCGGGAGGGCCGGCGAGCAGTACTTC

V gene: TRBV9
clone size: -
J gene: TRBJ2-1
D gene: TRBD1
CDR3 protein: CASSGGQFDEQFF
CDR3 DNA: TGTGCCAGCAGCGGGGGACAGTTCGATGAGCAGTTCTTC

V gene: TRBV28
clone size: -
J gene: TRBJ1-2
D gene: -
CDR3 protein: CASSSFGGAGGYTF
CDR3 DNA: TGTGCCAGCAGTTCTTTTGGAGGAGCCGGTGGCTACACCTTC

V gene: TRBV5-4
clone size: -
J gene: TRBJ1-1
D gene: -
CDR3 protein: CASSPPDVGVWTEAFF
CDR3 DNA: TGTGCCAGCAGCCCCCCCGATGTAGGGGTATGGACTGAAGCTTTCTTT

V gene: TRBV3-1/TRBV3-2
clone size: -
J gene: TRBJ2-3
D gene: -
CDR3 protein: CASSFGGVSTDTQYF
CDR3 DNA: TGTGCCAGCAGCTTCGGCGGGGTTAGCACAGATACGCAGTATTTT

V gene: TRBV12-3/TRBV12-4
clone size: -
J gene: TRBJ1-4
D gene: -
CDR3 protein: CASSFSEKLFF
CDR3 DNA: TGTGCCAGCAGTTTTAGCGAAAAACTGTTTTTT

V gene: TRBV9
clone size: -
J gene: TRBJ2-1
D gene: -
CDR3 protein: CASSVGVSRINEQFF
CDR3 DNA: TGTGCCAGCAGCGTAGGAGTGTCGCGAATCAATGAGCAGTTCTTC

V gene: TRBV9
clone size: -
J gene: TRBJ2-1
D gene: -
CDR3 protein: CASSVGQVTFNEQFF
CDR3 DNA: TGTGCCAGCAGCGTAGGTCAGGTCACCTTCAATGAGCAGTTCTTC

V gene: TRBV24-1
clone size: once
J gene: TRBJ2-6
D gene: -
CDR3 protein: CATSPHGSGANVLTF
CDR3 DNA: TGTGCCACCAGTCCCCACGGCTCTGGGGCCAACGTCCTGACTTTC

V gene: TRBV19
clone size: -
J gene: TRBJ2-1
D gene: -
CDR3 protein: CASSLSSYNEQFF
CDR3 DNA: TGTGCCAGTAGTCTCTCGTCCTACAATGAGCAGTTCTTC

V gene: TRBV28
clone size: -
J gene: TRBJ2-2
D gene: TRBD2
CDR3 protein: CASPPSGSVNTGELFF
CDR3 DNA: TGTGCCAGCCCCCCTAGCGGGAGCGTGAACACCGGGGAGCTGTTTTTT

V gene: TRBV6-6
clone size: -
J gene: TRBJ1-1
D gene: -
CDR3 protein: CASSSGQFLYEAFF
CDR3 DNA: TGTGCCAGCAGTTCTGGACAGTTTCTTTACGAAGCTTTCTTT

V gene: TRBV5-1
clone size: -
J gene: TRBJ2-1
D gene: TRBD1
CDR3 protein: CASSLMTGGRDEQFF
CDR3 DNA: TGCGCCAGCAGCCTAATGACAGGGGGTAGGGATGAGCAGTTCTTC

V gene: TRBV10-2
clone size: -
J gene: TRBJ1-4
D gene: -
CDR3 protein: CASGGGTNEKLFF
CDR3 DNA: TGCGCCAGCGGGGGCGGGACTAATGAAAAACTGTTTTTT

V gene: TRBV20-1
clone size: -
J gene: TRBJ1-1
D gene: -
CDR3 protein: CSAREEGEAFF
CDR3 DNA: TGCAGTGCTAGGGAGGAGGGTGAAGCTTTCTTT

V gene: TRBV3-1/TRBV3-2
clone size: -
J gene: TRBJ2-3
D gene: -
CDR3 protein: CASSEEITGPSTDTQYF
CDR3 DNA: TGTGCCAGCAGCGAAGAGATAACAGGCCCAAGCACAGATACGCAGTATTTT

V gene: TRBV15
clone size: -
J gene: TRBJ1-2
D gene: -
CDR3 protein: CATSRAGGVSSDGYTF
CDR3 DNA: TGTGCCACCAGCAGAGCGGGGGGTGTGAGCTCGGATGGCTACACCTTC

V gene: TRBV2
clone size: few
J gene: TRBJ2-7
D gene: -
CDR3 protein: CATAGSYEQYF
CDR3 DNA: TGTGCCACGGCGGGGTCCTACGAGCAGTACTTC